What follows are 19 T cell receptor beta chains derived from one specimen sequenced in a study of T-cell reconstitution after alpha-beta-depleted transplantation in children. During its preparation, the TCRbeta library received unique molecular identifiers. TCRdb reanalysed the PCR reads using MiXCR and keeps one entry per CDR3 protein. There are about 640,000 distinct CDR3 sequences in the sample; 13% occur only once, and 2.2% lies in the top ten. The sample here was PBMCs, mostly from graft donor cells, taken 360 days after TCRalphabeta/CD19-depleted stem cell transplant. The origin of the receptors is a male patient under 18 who had a stem cell transplant for acute myeloid leukemia, so the T cells may come from the graft donor.

This clonotype was seen more than once but under ten times. This chain uses TRBV20-1 with TRBJ2-3; the D gene is possibly TRBD1 (5 bases). Germline CDR1 is DFQATT and CDR2 is SNEGSKA (reference sequence). V lost 4 bases, J lost 0 bases, and 11 bases lay in between. CDR3 size: 14 residues. The CDR3 sequence: CSAIGQPSTDTQYF. Written as DNA, the CDR3 is TGCAGTGCTATCGGACAACCTAGCACAGATACGCAGTATTTT.

J is TRBJ2-4 and V is TRBV4-2; possibly TRBD2 for D (5 bases). Germline V gene data show CDR1 as LGHNA and CDR2 as YNFKEQ. This CDR3 has 16 amino acids. Between the trimmed V and J ends, which lost 0 bases and 3 bases, there was a span of 12 bases. CDR3 amino acids: CASSQERVGGKNIQYF. CDR3 bases: TGTGCCAGCAGCCAAGAAAGGGTCGGAGGCAAAAACATTCAGTACTTC.

This clonotype was counted only a few times. V is TRBV12-3 or TRBV12-4 and J is TRBJ2-3; D is perhaps TRBD2 (8 bases). The CDR3 contains 18 residues. Trimming took 1 base from V and 0 from J, leaving 17 bases between them. The CDR3 nucleotides are TGTGCCAGCAGTTTAGACGGGGGGGACAGCTCTAGCACAGATACGCAGTATTTT. It is translated as CASSLDGGDSSSTDTQYF.

Many counts were recorded for this clonotype. The chain links TRBV7-2 to TRBJ1-1, with TRBD1 matching over 8 bases. The CDR3 length is 14 residues. Germline values: CDR1 SGHTA, CDR2 FQGNSA. The V gene end was trimmed by 4 bases and the J gene end by 11 bases; junction bases not matched to a gene: 12. The CDR3 nucleotides are TGTGCCAGCAGCTCGTCTGGACAGGGCTCGTCCGCTTTCTTT. Its protein is CASSSSGQGSSAFF. The variable domain in full, with the rest retrieved from reference TRBV7-2 and TRBJ1-1, is GAGVSQSPSNKVTEKGKDVELRCDPISGHTALYWYRQSLGQGLEFLIYFQGNSAPDKSGLPSDRFSAERTGGSVSTLTIQRTQQEDSAVYLCASSSSGQGSSAFFGQGTRLTVV.

This clonotype was seen a few times. The chain joins TRBV5-1 to TRBJ2-3; the match to TRBD2 covers 8 bases. Per the germline V gene, CDR1 is SGHRS and CDR2 is YFSETQ. This CDR3 is built from 17 residues. Germline trimming cut 2 bases from V and 3 bases from J; bases unmatched to any gene: 11. The CDR3 is CASSFPLLAERTDTQYF. The CDR3 DNA reads as TGCGCCAGCAGCTTCCCTTTACTAGCGGAGAGAACAGATACGCAGTATTTT.

V and J are TRBV28 and TRBJ1-2; 9 bases line up with TRBD1. With V trimmed by 7 bases and J by 4 bases, 7 bases remained unmatched. Germline V gene data show CDR1 as MDHEN and CDR2 as SYDVKM. The CDR3 is made up of 14 amino acids. CDR3 nucleotide sequence: TGTGCCAGCACCGTACAGGGGGCCGGCTATGGCTACACCTTC. Its protein product is CASTVQGAGYGYTF.

J is TRBJ2-7 and V is TRBV7-9; D gene unclear. The CDR3 is 15 residues long. The V end was cut by 1 base, the J end by 5 bases, with 15 bases between. Germline-derived CDR1 and CDR2 are SEHNR and FQNEAQ (reference sequence). This chain's CDR3 is CASSLDLGNVDEQYF. Written as DNA, the CDR3 is TGTGCCAGCAGCTTAGACCTGGGGAACGTCGACGAGCAGTACTTC.

The chain has TRBV5-1 and TRBJ2-7; 8 nucleotides align to TRBD1. This CDR3 spans 14 amino acids. The ends lost 5 bases at V and 3 bases at J; junction bases unmatched: 7. The germline CDR1 and CDR2 sequences are SGHRS and YFSETQ. This CDR3 reads CASSLTGVNYEQYF. The CDR3 nucleotides are TGCGCCAGCAGTCTGACAGGGGTGAACTACGAGCAGTACTTC.

The chain is built from TRBV24-1 and TRBJ1-2, with D unresolved. Germline-derived CDR1 and CDR2 are KGHDR and SFDVKD. The CDR3 has 17 amino acids. V lost 3 bases, J lost 6 bases, and 22 bases lay in between. CDR3: CATSDRRRPRTEDGYTF. For the CDR3, the DNA is TGTGCCACCAGTGATCGTCGCCGACCCAGGACCGAGGATGGCTACACCTTC.

The J gene is TRBJ1-5, the V gene TRBV5-6; TRBD1 agrees at 8 bases. The V and J ends lost 2 bases and 1 base, in that order; junction bases with no gene match: 11. CDR3 length equals 18 residues. Germline CDR1 and CDR2: SGHDT and YYEEEE. Here the CDR3 reads CASSFGALQGGSNQPQHF. The CDR3 DNA reads TGTGCCAGCAGCTTTGGGGCCCTACAGGGGGGGAGCAATCAGCCCCAGCATTTT.

There are a few counts of this clonotype. The chain has TRBV28 and TRBJ2-3, with D possibly being TRBD1 (6 bases). This CDR3 has 15 amino acids. V lost 6 bases and J lost 2, with 15 bases in between. The germline V gene has CDR1 MDHEN and CDR2 SYDVKM. The CDR3 protein is CASRVGGFSTDTQYF. Here the CDR3 DNA reads TGTGCCAGCAGGGTAGGGGGTTTTTCCACAGATACGCAGTATTTT.

V usage is TRBV7-3 and J usage is TRBJ2-2; no reliable D call. Germline V lookup: CDR1 SGHTA, CDR2 FQGTGA. This CDR3 spans 15 amino acids. The V end lost 5 bases, the J end lost 1 base, and 11 bases lay between the germline ends. The CDR3: CASSPVGQNTGELFF. The CDR3 region has the DNA TGTGCCAGCAGCCCGGTCGGGCAGAACACCGGGGAGCTGTTTTTT. Looking up the rest from reference TRBV7-3 and TRBJ2-2 gives the full variable domain: GAGVSQTPSNKVTEKGKYVELRCDPISGHTALYWYRQSLGQGPEFLIYFQGTGAADDSGLPNDRFFAVRPEGSVSTLKIQRTERGDSAVYLCASSPVGQNTGELFFGEGSRLTVL.

The chain uses TRBV10-3 and TRBJ2-1; tentative D call: TRBD2 (6 bases). The CDR3 runs to 16 residues. Trimming took off 10 bases at V and 7 bases at J, with 26 bases between the two ends. CDR1 is ENHRY, CDR2 SYGVKD, per germline. The CDR3: CASTSSWRAFFNEQFF. The CDR3 DNA reads as TGTGCCAGTACATCCAGCTGGAGGGCCTTTTTTAATGAGCAGTTCTTC.

CDR3 amino acids: CASSPLRGNNEKLFF. The CDR3 DNA follows: TGTGCCAGTAGCCCACTCCGGGGGAATAATGAAAAACTGTTTTTT. The rearrangement joins TRBV19 to TRBJ1-4; tentatively, D is TRBD1 (5 bases). The V gene lost 6 bases and the J gene lost 4 bases, with 15 bases spanning the gap. The V gene's germline CDR1 is LNHDA and CDR2 SQIVND (reference sequence). The CDR3 is 15 residues long.

This chain joins TRBV20-1 and TRBJ2-5; D gene ambiguous. The V and J ends lost 6 bases and 5 bases respectively, with 13 bases between them. CDR1 and CDR2 from the germline V gene are DFQATT and SNEGSKA (reference sequence). The CDR3 totals 12 residues. CDR3 in amino acids: CSAPSPTETQYF. In nucleotides, the CDR3 is TGCAGTGCCCCGAGTCCAACGGAGACCCAGTACTTC.

This clonotype has more than one count but fewer than ten. The rearrangement joins TRBV7-2 to TRBJ2-2, with TRBD2 identical over 8 bases. J lost 6 bases, V lost 1 base, and 4 bases had no gene match. The CDR3 has 15 residues. Germline V gene lookup returns CDR1 SGHTA and CDR2 FQGNSA. CDR3 sequence reads: CASSLGGTSPGELFF. The DNA of the CDR3 is TGTGCCAGCAGCTTAGGGGGGACTAGTCCCGGGGAGCTGTTTTTT.

Only a few counts were recorded for this clonotype. V is TRBV12-3 or TRBV12-4 and J is TRBJ2-3; a weak D match, TRBD2 (5 bases). This CDR3 spans 12 amino acids. Trimming stripped 5 bases from V and 8 bases from J, with 11 bases between. The CDR3 DNA reads TGTGCCAGCAGTCACCCTGGAGGTACGCAGTATTTT. It specifies CASSHPGGTQYF.

This clonotype came up a few times. This chain connects TRBV6-5 to TRBJ2-4; TRBD2 matches at 7 bases. The V segment lost 2 bases and the J segment 5 bases; nucleotides outside the gene matches: 3. Germline lookup yields CDR1 MNHEY and CDR2 SVGAGI. The CDR3 loop spans 14 amino acids. The DNA for the CDR3 is TGTGCCAGCAGTTACAGCGGGATCGAAAACATTCAGTACTTC. Translation: CASSYSGIENIQYF.

The J gene is TRBJ2-3, the V gene TRBV7-8, with 12 bases fitting TRBD2. From germline, CDR1 is SGHVS and CDR2 FQNEAQ. After removal of 2 bases from V and 0 bases from J, the junction contained 3 bases not matched to a gene. This CDR3 comprises 17 residues. The CDR3 reads CASSLWTSGISTDTQYF. The CDR3 DNA follows: TGTGCCAGCAGCTTATGGACTAGCGGGATCAGCACAGATACGCAGTATTTT.